This T cell receptor (beta chain) was captured by sequencing in a study of regulatory T cells in long-lasting Graves disease. Overall study context: The study enrolled newly diagnosed Graves' patients on antithyroid drugs under 3 months. Findings of the study overall: TCR diversity was lower in persistent Graves' patients (versus newly diagnosed ones).

Noted time point: newly diagnosed GD, antithyroid drugs for less than 3 months. RNA from PBMCs was the source of the TCR library. Approximately 9.9-milliliter peripheral blood samples went into EDTA tubes. This clonotype came up many times. Antigen unknown. With 2 bases removed from V and 2 bases from J, the gap between germline ends came to 10 bases. CDR1 is LNHDA, CDR2 SQIVND, per germline (reference sequence). The CDR3 runs 15 residues. Library construction for TCR beta used iRepertoire HTBI primers and Arm-PCR of CDR3 regions. TCRdb redid the calling of the multiplex PCR reads with MiXCR, one entry per CDR3 protein. The data contain under 300,000 distinct CDR3 sequences, around 17% of them seen just once; the ten biggest clones take up 22%.

The V and J genes are TRBV19 and TRBJ1-3, with D unresolved. The source material was peripheral blood mononuclear cells (PBMCs), sampled at new diagnosis, from a patient treated with antithyroid drugs. This TCR came from a female donor with Graves disease. The chain's CDR3 is CASSISAGPGNTIYF. The CDR3 DNA reads as TGTGCCAGTAGTATATCAGCGGGCCCTGGAAACACCATATATTTT.